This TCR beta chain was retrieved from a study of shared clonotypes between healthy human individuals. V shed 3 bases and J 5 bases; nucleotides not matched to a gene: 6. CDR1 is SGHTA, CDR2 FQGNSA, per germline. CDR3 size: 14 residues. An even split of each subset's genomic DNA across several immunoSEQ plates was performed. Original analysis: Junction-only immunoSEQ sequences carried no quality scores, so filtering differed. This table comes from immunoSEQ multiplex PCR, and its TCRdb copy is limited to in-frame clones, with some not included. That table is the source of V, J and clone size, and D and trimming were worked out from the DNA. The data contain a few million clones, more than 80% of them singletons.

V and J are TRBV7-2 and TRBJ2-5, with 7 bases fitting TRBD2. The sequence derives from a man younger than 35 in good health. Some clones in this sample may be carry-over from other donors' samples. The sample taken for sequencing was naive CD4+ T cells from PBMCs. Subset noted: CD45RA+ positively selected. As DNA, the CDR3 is TGTGCCAGCAGCTTTTCCGGGGGGAGGGAGACCCAGTACTTC. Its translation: CASSFSGGRETQYF.